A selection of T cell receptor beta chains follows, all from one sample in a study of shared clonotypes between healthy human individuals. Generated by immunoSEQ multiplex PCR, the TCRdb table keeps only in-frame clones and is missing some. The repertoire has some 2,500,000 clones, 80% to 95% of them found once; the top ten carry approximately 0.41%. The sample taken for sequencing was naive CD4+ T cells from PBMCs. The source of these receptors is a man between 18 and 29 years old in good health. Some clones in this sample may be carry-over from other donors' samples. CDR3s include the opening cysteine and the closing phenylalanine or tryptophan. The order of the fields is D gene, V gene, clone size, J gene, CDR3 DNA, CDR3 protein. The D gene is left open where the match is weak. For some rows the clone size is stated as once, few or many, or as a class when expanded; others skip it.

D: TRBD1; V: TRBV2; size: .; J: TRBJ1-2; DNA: TGTGCCAGCAGTAAGTCCAGGGACAGACCCTTGAACTATGGCTACACCTTC; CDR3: CASSKSRDRPLNYGYTF
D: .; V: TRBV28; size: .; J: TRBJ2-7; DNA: TGTGCCAGCAGTCCCGGGCGCTCCTACGAGCAGTACTTC; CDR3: CASSPGRSYEQYF
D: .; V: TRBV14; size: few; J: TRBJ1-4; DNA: TGTGCCAGCAGCCAAACATTATTGGCCTCGACCGAAAAACTGTTTTTT; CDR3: CASSQTLLASTEKLFF
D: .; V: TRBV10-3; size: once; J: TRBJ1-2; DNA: TGTGCCATCAGTGAAGGAAGCCGATCTAAGCTGGCGCTTCGGGACTATGGCTACACCTTC; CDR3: CAISEGSRSKLALRDYGYTF
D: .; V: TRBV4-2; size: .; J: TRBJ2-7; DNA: TGTGCCAGCAGCCAAGATTGGGGCCGACCCTCCTACGAGCAGTACTTC; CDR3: CASSQDWGRPSYEQYF
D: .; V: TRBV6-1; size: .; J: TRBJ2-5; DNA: TGTGCCAGCAGGAACAGGGCATCCCAAGAGACCCAGTACTTC; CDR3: CASRNRASQETQYF
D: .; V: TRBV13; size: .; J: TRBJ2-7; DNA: TGTGCCAGCAGCCTTAAGCGCCGATACGAGCAGTACTTC; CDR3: CASSLKRRYEQYF
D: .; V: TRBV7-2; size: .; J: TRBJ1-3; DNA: TGTGCCAGCAGCCCCTGGGGGGTCGGGACTGGAAACACCATATATTTT; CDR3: CASSPWGVGTGNTIYF
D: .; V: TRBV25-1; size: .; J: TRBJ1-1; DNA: TGTGCCAGCAGTGACCCAAGGGCCGGGGGCACTGAAGCTTTCTTT; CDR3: CASSDPRAGGTEAFF
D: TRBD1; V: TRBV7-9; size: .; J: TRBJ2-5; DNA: TGTGCCAGCACTTTCGGCAGGGGGCAGGCTGAGACCCAGTACTTC; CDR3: CASTFGRGQAETQYF
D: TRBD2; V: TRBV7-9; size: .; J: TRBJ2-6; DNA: TGTCCAGCGGGGGACTCTGGGGCCAACGTCCTGACTTTC; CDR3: CPAGDSGANVLTF
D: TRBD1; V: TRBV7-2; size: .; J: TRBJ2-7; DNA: TGTGCCAGCAGCTTAACGGGACAGACCTACGAGCAGTACTTC; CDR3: CASSLTGQTYEQYF
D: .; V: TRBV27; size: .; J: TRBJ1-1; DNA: TGTGCCAGCACCGGGTCCGGGGTAGGGAACACTGAAGCTTTCTTT; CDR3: CASTGSGVGNTEAFF
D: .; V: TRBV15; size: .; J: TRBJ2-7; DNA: TGTGCCACCAGCAGGGGATTGGACGCCCGCTCCTACGAGCAGTACTTC; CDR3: CATSRGLDARSYEQYF
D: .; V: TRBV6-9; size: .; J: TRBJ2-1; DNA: TGTGCCAGCAGTTCAGCGGTCTCCTACAATGAGCAGTTCTTC; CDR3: CASSSAVSYNEQFF
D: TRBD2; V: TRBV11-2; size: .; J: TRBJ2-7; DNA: TGTGCCAGCAGCCCAAGACTCCCTGCGGGGACTAAAAACTACGAGCAGTACTTC; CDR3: CASSPRLPAGTKNYEQYF
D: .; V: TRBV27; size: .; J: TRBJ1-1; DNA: TGTGCCAGCAGCTCGAACAGGGAGCAAAACACTGAAGCTTTCTTT; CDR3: CASSSNREQNTEAFF
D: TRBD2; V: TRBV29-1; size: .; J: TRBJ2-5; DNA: TGCAGCGTTGGGCGGGGGCAAGAGACCCAGTACTTC; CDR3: CSVGRGQETQYF
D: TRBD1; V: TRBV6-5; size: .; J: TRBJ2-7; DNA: TGTGCCAGCAGGAGAGGGACAGTCAGCGAGCAGTACTTC; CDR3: CASRRGTVSEQYF
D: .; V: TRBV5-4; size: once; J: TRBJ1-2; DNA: TGTGCCAGCAGCTCCTCGGGACGCCAGTTCTATGGCTACACCTTC; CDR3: CASSSSGRQFYGYTF
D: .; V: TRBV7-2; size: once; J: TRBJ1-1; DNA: TGTGCCAGCAGCTTAGCGGAGGCCCAGAACACTGAAGCTTTCTTT; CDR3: CASSLAEAQNTEAFF
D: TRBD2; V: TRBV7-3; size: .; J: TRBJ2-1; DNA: TGTGCCAGCAGCCCCTCGGCGGGAGGTTGGGTTGAGCAGTTCTTC; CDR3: CASSPSAGGWVEQFF
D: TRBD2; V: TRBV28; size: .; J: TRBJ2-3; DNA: TGTGCCAGCAGTTTACCAGGACTAGCGGGGGTATCTAGCACAGATACGCAGTATTTT; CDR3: CASSLPGLAGVSSTDTQYF
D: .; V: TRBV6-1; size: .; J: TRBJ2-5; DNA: TGTGCCAGCAAGGGGGGAACCTTGGAGACCCAGTACTTC; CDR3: CASKGGTLETQYF
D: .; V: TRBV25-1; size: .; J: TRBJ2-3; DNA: TGTGCCAGCACCTCACGGGCAGGCACAGATACGCAGTATTTT; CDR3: CASTSRAGTDTQYF
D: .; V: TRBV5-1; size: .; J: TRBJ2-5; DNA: TGCGCCAGCAGCCTCCAGGGCCTTCAAGAGACCCAGTACTTC; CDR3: CASSLQGLQETQYF
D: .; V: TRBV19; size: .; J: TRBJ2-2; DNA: TGTGCCAGTAGTATAGTTAACACCGGGGAGCTGTTTTTT; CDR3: CASSIVNTGELFF
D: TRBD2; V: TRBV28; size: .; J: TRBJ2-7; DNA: TGTGCCAGCAAAACCGGGACTAGCGGGTACGAGCAGTACTTC; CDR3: CASKTGTSGYEQYF
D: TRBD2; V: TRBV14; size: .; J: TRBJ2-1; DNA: TGTGCCAGCAGCGTTATAGGACGGGAGGGCCGCCATGAGCAGTTCTTC; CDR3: CASSVIGREGRHEQFF
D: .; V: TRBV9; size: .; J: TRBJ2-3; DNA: TGTGCCAGCAGCCCCTCGGGAGCGGATACGCAGTATTTT; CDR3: CASSPSGADTQYF
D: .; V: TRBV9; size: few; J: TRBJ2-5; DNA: TGTGCCAGCAGCGTAGGATCGGGGAAAGAGACCCAGTACTTC; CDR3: CASSVGSGKETQYF
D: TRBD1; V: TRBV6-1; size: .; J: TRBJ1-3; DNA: TGTGCCAGCAGTGGCGACAGGGGTCGAAACACCATATATTTT; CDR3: CASSGDRGRNTIYF
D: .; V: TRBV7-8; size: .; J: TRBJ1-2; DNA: TGTGCCAGCAGCTTGGGGAACTATGGCTACACCTTC; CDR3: CASSLGNYGYTF
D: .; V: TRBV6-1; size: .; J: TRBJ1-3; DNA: TGTGCCAGCAGTGAAAGTTGGGGACCTGGAAACACCATATATTTT; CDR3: CASSESWGPGNTIYF
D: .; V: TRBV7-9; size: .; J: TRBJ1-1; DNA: TGTGCCAGCAGTCCACCGGGCGGAGGATGGAACACTGAAGCTTTCTTT; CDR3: CASSPPGGGWNTEAFF
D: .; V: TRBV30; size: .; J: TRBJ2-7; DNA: TGTGCCTGGGCCTCAGGGCCCTTCTACGAGCAGTACTTC; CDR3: CAWASGPFYEQYF
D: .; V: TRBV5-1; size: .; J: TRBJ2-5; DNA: TGCGCCAGCAGCTGGACCGGGCCAAGTGAAGAGACCCAGTACTTC; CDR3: CASSWTGPSEETQYF
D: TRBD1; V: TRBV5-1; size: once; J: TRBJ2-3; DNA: TGCGCCAGCAGCTTAGCCGGGACAGGGTCGAGGACAGATACGCAGTATTTT; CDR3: CASSLAGTGSRTDTQYF
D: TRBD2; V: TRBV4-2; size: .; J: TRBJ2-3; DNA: TGTGCCAGCAGCCAAGTGTATGGCGGCGGGAGGGACACAGATACGCAGTATTTT; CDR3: CASSQVYGGGRDTDTQYF
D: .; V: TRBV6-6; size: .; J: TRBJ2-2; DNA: TGTGCCAGCAGTTACTCCCAAACGAACACCGGGGAGCTGTTTTTT; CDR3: CASSYSQTNTGELFF
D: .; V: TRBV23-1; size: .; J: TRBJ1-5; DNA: TGCGCCAGCAGTCAATGTATCGATCGGTATAGCAATCAGCCCCAGCATTTT; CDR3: CASSQCIDRYSNQPQHF
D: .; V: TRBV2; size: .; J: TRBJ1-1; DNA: TGTGCCAGCAGTGAGGGGCGGGAGAACACTGAAGCTTTCTTT; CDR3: CASSEGRENTEAFF
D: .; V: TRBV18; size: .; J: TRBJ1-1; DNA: TGTGCCAGCTCACCAACCCAAGTCGAAAACACTGAAGCTTTCTTT; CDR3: CASSPTQVENTEAFF
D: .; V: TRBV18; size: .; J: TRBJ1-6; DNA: TGTGCCAGCTCACGGGAGGGCTCCTATAATTCACCCCTCCACTTT; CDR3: CASSREGSYNSPLHF
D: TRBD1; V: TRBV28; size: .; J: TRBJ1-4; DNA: TGTGCCAGCAGTTTAGGGGGACAGGGTGGTGAAAAACTGTTTTTT; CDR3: CASSLGGQGGEKLFF
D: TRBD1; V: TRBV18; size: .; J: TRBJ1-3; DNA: TGTGCCAGCGCCCAGACAGGGGCCTCTGGAAACACCATATATTTT; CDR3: CASAQTGASGNTIYF
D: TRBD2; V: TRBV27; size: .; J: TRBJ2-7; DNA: TGTGCCAGCAGCCTCAGATTACGTAGCGGGAGGTCCTACGAGCAGTACTTC; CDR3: CASSLRLRSGRSYEQYF